Below, one T cell receptor (beta chain) is given with its context. Its antigen is not identified. The germline CDR1 and CDR2 sequences are LNHNV and YYDKDF (reference sequence). The CDR3 is 16 residues long. V was pared by 4 bases and J by 5 bases, with 12 bases of the junction left unmatched. The entry originates in a study of graft-versus-host responses after intestinal transplantation. The data were produced by immunoSEQ multiplex PCR, yet TCRdb's version contains in-frame clones alone and is incomplete. The data show 70,000 or so clones, with approximately 84% seen just once and 0.35% to 0.4% held by the top ten. Findings and limits, study-wide: Circulating GvH clone levels at their peak were associated with HvG declines (early post-transplant).

The TCR sequence derives from a human donor who was the organ donor for an intestinal transplant. The source was unstimulated CD4+ T cells sorted from spleen or lymph node cells, collected before transplant. The chain couples TRBV15 to TRBJ2-5; 8 bases align to TRBD1. CDR3: CATSTRRGLARETQYF. In DNA form, the CDR3 reads TGTGCCACCAGCACACGCAGGGGGCTAGCTCGGGAGACCCAGTACTTC.